Many counts were recorded for the clone carrying this TCR beta chain. Its antigen remains unknown. The source of the sample is a study of early T cells in non-severe SARS-CoV-2 infection. Study information: Sequencing of bulk RNA from unsorted whole blood was done, without chain pairing. General study findings and limits: VDJdb matching skewed toward anti-spike CD8 responses, missing private and CD4 specificities.

Molecules of cDNA were individually given unique molecular identifiers that were attached to them. MiXCR was run by TCRdb on the 5' RACE reads, yielding one entry per CDR3 protein. The table includes about 42,000 distinct CDR3 sequences, around 7% detected once. From germline, CDR1 is SNHLY and CDR2 FYNNEI. The CDR3 is 16 residues long. V dropped 4 bases and J dropped 5 bases, with 17 bases sitting between them. V usage is TRBV2 and J usage is TRBJ2-2; the D call may be TRBD1 or TRBD2 (6 bases each). This clonotype was obtained from an adult who was a healthcare worker with PCR-confirmed SARS-CoV-2 infection or an uninfected control (not recorded which). The sequencing sample was made of whole blood. CDR3 in amino acids: CASSGGRGPGTGELFF. The CDR3 nucleotides read TGTGCCAGCAGTGGAGGACGGGGGCCGGGGACCGGGGAGCTGTTTTTT. The whole variable domain, remainder taken from reference TRBV2 and TRBJ2-2, is EPEVTQTPSHQVTQMGQEVILRCVPISNHLYFYWYRQILGQKVEFLVSFYNNEISEKSEIFDDQFSVERPDGSNFTLKIRSTKLEDSAMYFCASSGGRGPGTGELFFGEGSRLTVL.